The entry below describes one TCR beta chain. Its antigen remains unknown. The data were obtained in a study of cytomegalovirus exposure and HLA in healthy donors. Findings and limits, study-wide: Common viral pathogens seemed to be connected with several of the most significant clusters, according to a later analysis. It was only CMV serostatus that was available as immune exposure information.

Germline CDR1 is MDHEN and CDR2 is SYDVKM. CDR3 length: 15 amino acids. Trimming stripped 4 bases from V and 9 bases from J, with 19 bases between. 60 Vbeta and 13 Jbeta primers were used in PCR. The table came from immunoSEQ multiplex PCR; TCRdb's copy has only in-frame clones and leaves some out. The sample carries tens of thousands of clones, just under 75% recorded once. This chain connects TRBV28 to TRBJ2-1, with no clear D. The source of this sequence is a woman aged 25 to 39 in good health and CMV-seronegative. The sample was PBMCs. CDR3 coding DNA: TGTGCCAGCAGTTCCCCCTATGGGCCGGCAGTTGAGCAGTTCTTC. Protein: CASSSPYGPAVEQFF.